The rows below give T cell receptor beta chains drawn from one sample of a study of blood T cell repertoires in COVID-19. The data were produced by immunoSEQ multiplex PCR, yet TCRdb's version contains in-frame clones alone and is incomplete. The sample includes roughly 200,000 clones, approximately 91% of them seen just once. The specimen sequenced was peripheral blood. These receptors were obtained from a man aged 18 to 30 with active or convalescent COVID-19. Each CDR3 is given with its conserved first and last residue. The D gene is left open where the match is weak. Size is stated for part of the rows, as once, few or many counts, or as a class when the clone is expanded.

abundance	d_gene	v_gene	j_gene	CDR3aa	CDR3nt
.	.	TRBV7-9	TRBJ2-3	CASSLVSGTDTQYF	TGTGCCAGCAGCTTAGTTAGCGGCACAGATACGCAGTATTTT
.	.	TRBV28	TRBJ1-4	CASSLQGSRFRLFF	TGTGCCAGCAGCTTACAGGGTTCTCGTTTTAGACTGTTTTTT
.	.	TRBV7-9	TRBJ1-2	CASSPRDYGYTF	TGTGCCAGCAGCCCCCGCGACTATGGCTACACCTTC
.	TRBD1	TRBV12-5	TRBJ1-1	CASGRSGTESAFF	TGTGCTAGTGGCAGATCCGGGACAGAGTCGGCTTTCTTT
.	.	TRBV2	TRBJ1-5	CASSGRSNQPQHF	TGTGCCAGCAGTGGCAGGAGCAATCAGCCCCAGCATTTT
.	.	TRBV27	TRBJ1-1	CASSPQLNTEAFF	TGTGCCAGCAGTCCACAATTGAACACTGAAGCTTTCTTT
.	TRBD2	TRBV6-1	TRBJ2-3	CASSESLAGPGDTQYF	TGTGCCAGCAGTGAATCTCTAGCGGGGCCCGGAGATACGCAGTATTTT
.	.	TRBV7-3	TRBJ2-1	CASSLGGAHNEQFF	TGTGCCAGCAGCTTAGGGGGGGCCCACAATGAGCAGTTCTTC
.	TRBD1	TRBV12-3/TRBV12-4	TRBJ2-1	CASSPDRAEQFF	TGTGCCAGCAGTCCGGACAGGGCCGAGCAGTTCTTC
.	TRBD1	TRBV25-1	TRBJ1-2	CASSVPGTGSTYTF	TGTGCCAGCAGTGTACCGGGGACAGGGTCGACCTACACCTTC
.	.	TRBV30	TRBJ1-6	CAWSVRGSSYNSPLHF	TGTGCCTGGAGTGTACGAGGGAGCTCCTATAATTCACCCCTCCACTTT
.	.	TRBV29-1	TRBJ1-2	CSVVGGNYGYTF	TGCAGCGTTGTAGGCGGTAACTATGGCTACACCTTC
.	TRBD1	TRBV15	TRBJ2-7	CATSRGTRDSSYEQYF	TGTGCCACCAGCAGAGGTACCCGGGACAGCTCCTACGAGCAGTACTTC
once	.	TRBV28	TRBJ1-6	CASSLAKGIAYNSPLHF	TGTGCCAGCAGTTTAGCCAAGGGAATAGCGTACAATTCACCCCTCCACTTT
.	TRBD2	TRBV5-8	TRBJ2-1	CASPSDLLAGPSSYNEQFF	TGTGCCAGCCCGTCCGATTTACTAGCGGGGCCGAGCTCCTACAATGAGCAGTTCTTC
.	TRBD2	TRBV2	TRBJ2-3	CASSPSRLAGVHDTQYF	TGTGCCAGCAGCCCCTCAAGACTAGCGGGGGTCCACGATACGCAGTATTTT
.	TRBD2	TRBV7-2	TRBJ2-7	CASSPRGGEQYF	TGTGCCAGCAGCCCCCGCGGGGGCGAGCAGTACTTC
.	.	TRBV7-2	TRBJ2-6	CASSLETAGANVLTF	TGTGCCAGCAGCTTAGAGACAGCTGGGGCCAACGTCCTGACTTTC
.	TRBD1	TRBV19	TRBJ1-2	CASSIGGQGYGYTF	TGTGCCAGTAGTATTGGGGGACAGGGTTACGGCTACACCTTC
.	.	TRBV10-2	TRBJ1-1	CASSETIRTANTEAFF	TGCGCCAGCAGCGAGACAATTCGGACAGCGAACACTGAAGCTTTCTTT
.	.	TRBV6-5	TRBJ1-4	CASTWGLSSEKLFF	TGTGCCAGTACCTGGGGCCTAAGTTCTGAAAAACTGTTTTTT
once	.	TRBV19	TRBJ1-3	CASSMSDSHSGNTIYF	TGTGCCAGTAGTATGTCCGACAGCCACTCTGGAAACACCATATATTTT
.	.	TRBV3-1/TRBV3-2	TRBJ2-5	CASSQQQETQYF	TGTGCCAGCAGCCAACAACAAGAGACCCAGTACTTC
.	.	TRBV7-2	TRBJ2-5	CASSLVSTAQETQYF	TGTGCCAGCAGCTTAGTGTCGACAGCACAAGAGACCCAGTACTTC
few	TRBD1	TRBV11-2	TRBJ1-2	CASSPQGTGGTYGYTF	TGTGCCAGCAGCCCTCAGGGGACAGGGGGGACCTATGGCTACACCTTC
.	TRBD1	TRBV6-5	TRBJ2-1	CASRRTGGYNEQFF	TGTGCCAGCAGACGGACAGGGGGTTACAATGAGCAGTTCTTC
few	.	TRBV7-3	TRBJ1-1	CASSLTGSMNTEAFF	TGTGCCAGCAGCTTAACGGGCAGCATGAACACTGAAGCTTTCTTT
.	TRBD1	TRBV27	TRBJ1-5	CASSLRQGLNQPQHF	TGTGCCAGCAGTTTGCGACAGGGCCTCAATCAGCCCCAGCATTTT
few	.	TRBV3-1/TRBV3-2	TRBJ2-7	CASSPQGDEQYF	TGTGCCAGCAGCCCCCAAGGGGACGAGCAGTACTTC
few	TRBD1	TRBV6-2/TRBV6-3	TRBJ2-3	CASSYSKLSPGQGTDTQYF	TGTGCCAGCAGTTACTCGAAGCTCTCTCCGGGACAGGGCACAGATACGCAGTATTTT
.	.	TRBV5-4	TRBJ2-1	CASSLRGLAPSNEQFF	TGTGCCAGCAGCTTGAGAGGGTTGGCCCCAAGCAATGAGCAGTTCTTC